One and the same sample provided the 10 T cell receptor beta chains below, sequenced in a study of cytomegalovirus exposure and HLA in healthy donors. The PCR had 60 Vbeta and 13 Jbeta primers. Method: immunoSEQ multiplex PCR; TCRdb's copy keeps in-frame clones and lacks some. The sample has about 110,000 clones, roughly four fifths seen once; the top ten hold 1.5% to 2%. The sequencing sample was made of PBMCs. These receptors originate from a man between 45 and 60 years old in good health and CMV-seronegative.

The V and J genes are TRBV5-1 and TRBJ2-5, with TRBD1 as a possible D gene (6 bases). V was clipped by 5 bases and J by 0 bases, with 11 bases between them. The CDR3 is 14 amino acids. Germline CDR1 is SGHRS and CDR2 is YFSETQ. CDR3 DNA: TGCGCCAGCAGTCCAGGGGTGTACCAAGAGACCCAGTACTTC. Its protein is CASSPGVYQETQYF.

J is TRBJ2-3 and V is TRBV18; TRBD2 is a possible D gene (6 bases). CDR3 size: 17 residues. The germline V and J ends were trimmed by 0 bases and 0 bases, with 13 bases remaining between them. CDR1 and CDR2 (germline): KGHSH, LQKENI. The CDR3 loop is CASSPPWAGTSTDTQYF. CDR3 DNA sequence: TGTGCCAGCTCACCACCGTGGGCGGGGACTAGCACAGATACGCAGTATTTT. The full variable domain, rest sourced from reference TRBV18 and TRBJ2-3, is NAGVMQNPRHLVRRRGQEARLRCSPMKGHSHVYWYRQLPEEGLKFMVYLQKENIIDESGMPKERFSAEFPKEGPSILRIQQVVRGDSAAYFCASSPPWAGTSTDTQYFGPGTRLTVL.

This chain connects TRBV11-3 to TRBJ1-3, with 7 bases identical to TRBD1. The V gene's germline CDR1 is SGHNT and CDR2 YENEEA. This CDR3 has 16 amino acids. V gave up 3 bases and J gave up 0 bases; unmatched junction bases: 5. In DNA, the CDR3 is TGTGCCAGCAGCTTGTACCGGGACAGCTCTGGAAACACCATATATTTT. It yields the protein CASSLYRDSSGNTIYF.

The chain uses TRBV19 and TRBJ2-3; no clear D gene. The germline gives CDR1 LNHDA, CDR2 SQIVND (reference sequence). V gave up 8 bases and J gave up 0 bases, with 9 bases separating them. This CDR3 is 13 amino acids long. The CDR3 nucleotides are TGTGCCAGTGGCGGCCGCAGCACAGATACGCAGTATTTT. Translation gives CASGGRSTDTQYF. The full variable domain, in which reference TRBV19 and TRBJ2-3 provide the parts outside the CDR3, is DGGITQSPKYLFRKEGQNVTLSCEQNLNHDAMYWYRQDPGQGLRLIYYSQIVNDFQKGDIAEGYSVSREKKESFPLTVTSAQKNPTAFYLCASGGRSTDTQYFGPGTRLTVL.

In regard to this clone: At the DNA level, this CDR3 is encoded by other sequences in the same sample as well. The genes are TRBV5-1 and TRBJ2-7; 7 positions match TRBD1. Germline V lookup: CDR1 SGHRS, CDR2 YFSETQ. CDR3 size: 14 residues. The CDR3 DNA is TGCGCCAGCAGCTTCGACAGGGAATCCTACGAACAGTACGTC. This gives the protein CASSFDRESYEQYV.

The rearrangement uses TRBV7-2 and TRBJ2-6; 7 positions agree with TRBD1. J gave up 0 bases and V 7 bases, and 3 bases lay outside the gene matches. Germline loops: CDR1 SGHTA, CDR2 FQGNSA. The CDR3 sequence is 15 residues long. This CDR3 is CASNKGASGANVLTF. CDR3 in DNA: TGTGCCAGCAACAAGGGGGCCTCTGGGGCCAACGTCCTGACTTTC.

The rearrangement uses TRBV11-2 and TRBJ2-3; TRBD1 aligns across 10 bases. CDR1 and CDR2 from the germline V gene are SGHAT and FQNNGV. The CDR3 runs to 17 residues. Losses at the gene ends were 5 bases for V and 1 base for J; bases not matched to a gene: 9. In DNA, the CDR3 is TGTGCCAGCAGCCCCAGGACAGGGGGAGGAGGCACAGATACGCAGTATTTT. Amino acids: CASSPRTGGGGTDTQYF.

This rearrangement joins TRBV6-1 to TRBJ2-3; TRBD1 matches at 9 bases. The CDR3 sequence is 15 residues long. Germline V gene lookup returns CDR1 MNHNS and CDR2 SASEGT. The V gene end was trimmed by 5 bases and the J gene end by 2 bases; junction bases not matched to a gene: 5. CDR3 sequence: CASSLQGAITDTQYF. CDR3 in DNA: TGTGCCAGCAGTTTACAGGGGGCTATCACAGATACGCAGTATTTT.

The CDR3 DNA follows: TGTGCCAGCAGCGCCCGGACAGGGGGCAACTATGGCTACACCTTC. Translated, it gives CASSARTGGNYGYTF. The chain recombines TRBV9 with TRBJ1-2; 11 bases line up with TRBD1. J was trimmed by 2 bases and V by 3 bases; bases with no gene match: 3. This CDR3 spans 15 amino acids. Germline V lookup: CDR1 SGDLS, CDR2 YYNGEE.

V is TRBV10-1 and J is TRBJ2-5; perhaps TRBD2 as D (6 bases). Germline assignment: CDR1 WNHNN and CDR2 SYGVQD (reference sequence). V lost 5 bases to trimming and J lost 2 bases, with 9 bases between them. This CDR3 comprises 13 residues. CDR3 nucleotides: TGCGCCAGCAGTTCCAGCGGGCAAGAGACCCAGTACTTC. It yields the protein CASSSSGQETQYF.